These T cell receptor beta chains were read from a single sample in a study of blood T cell repertoires in COVID-19. Using immunoSEQ multiplex PCR, the repertoire was profiled, and TCRdb retains in-frame clones only, with some absent. The repertoire consists of about 70,000 clones, with more than 75% occurring once and the leading ten covering 16%. The sequenced sample was peripheral blood. These receptors all come from a man aged 40-49 years with COVID-19, enrolled during active disease. Both conserved end residues are part of each CDR3. A D gene is named only where the DNA matches it firmly. Only some rows state a clone size, as once, few, many or a class for expanded clones.

TRBV2	TRBJ1-5	.	TRBD1	TGTGCCAGCAGTGATTTCGGGGACAGGGGGCAATCCTACAGCAATCAGCCCCAGCATTTT	CASSDFGDRGQSYSNQPQHF
TRBV18	TRBJ2-5	.	.	TGTGCCAGCTCACTGGGGGGTCCCCAAGAGACCCAGTACTTC	CASSLGGPQETQYF
TRBV6-6	TRBJ1-5	.	TRBD1	TGTGCCAGCAGTCCTGACAGGGGCGGTCAGCCCCAGCATTTT	CASSPDRGGQPQHF
TRBV5-1	TRBJ2-5	.	TRBD1	TGCGCCAGCAGCATGGGGACAGGGGGCGAGACCCAGTACTTC	CASSMGTGGETQYF
TRBV11-2	TRBJ1-6	.	TRBD1	TGTGCCAGCAGCTGGCGGGACAGCTCCTATAATTCACCCCTCCACTTT	CASSWRDSSYNSPLHF
TRBV11-3	TRBJ1-3	.	.	TGTGCCAGCAGCCACAACCCGGACAACTCTGGAAACACCATATATTTT	CASSHNPDNSGNTIYF
TRBV7-9	TRBJ1-4	.	.	TGTGCCAGCAGCTTTGGGGGCGAGTTGGGTGCAGGTGAAAAACTGTTTTTT	CASSFGGELGAGEKLFF
TRBV2	TRBJ2-2	.	TRBD2	TGTGCGACTAGCGGGGAAGGGGAGCTGTTTTTT	CATSGEGELFF
TRBV20-1	TRBJ1-2	.	.	TGCAGTGGCGACAGTCCCTATGGCTACACCTTC	CSGDSPYGYTF
TRBV5-6	TRBJ1-5	.	.	TGTGCCAGCAGCATCAAGGGGGTAGGGGATAGCAATCAGCCCCAGCATTTT	CASSIKGVGDSNQPQHF
TRBV5-1	TRBJ2-7	once	TRBD2	TGCGCCAGCAGCTTCCAGACTAGCGGGGGGCCGGTGTGGTACGAGCAGTACTTC	CASSFQTSGGPVWYEQYF